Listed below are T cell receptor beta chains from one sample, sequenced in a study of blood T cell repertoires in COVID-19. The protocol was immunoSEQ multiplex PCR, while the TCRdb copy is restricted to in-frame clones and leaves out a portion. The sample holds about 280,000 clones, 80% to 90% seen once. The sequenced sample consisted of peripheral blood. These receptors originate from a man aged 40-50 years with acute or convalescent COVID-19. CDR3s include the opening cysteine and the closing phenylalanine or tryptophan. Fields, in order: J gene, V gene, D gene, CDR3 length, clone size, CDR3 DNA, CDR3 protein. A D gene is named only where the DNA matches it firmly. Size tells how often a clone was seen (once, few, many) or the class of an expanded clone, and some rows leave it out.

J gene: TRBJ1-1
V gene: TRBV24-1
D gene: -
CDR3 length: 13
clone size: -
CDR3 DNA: TGTGCCACCAGGGACAGCATGAACACTGAAGCTTTCTTT
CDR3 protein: CATRDSMNTEAFF

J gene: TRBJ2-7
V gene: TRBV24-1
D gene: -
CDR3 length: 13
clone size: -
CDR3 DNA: TGTGCCACCAGTGATTCAGGACTTCCTCGGCAGTACTTC
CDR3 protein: CATSDSGLPRQYF

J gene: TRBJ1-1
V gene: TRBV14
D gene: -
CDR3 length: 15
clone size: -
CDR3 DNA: TGTGCCAGCAGCCTGGGGCTAGGGTTGAACACTGAAGCTTTCTTT
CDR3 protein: CASSLGLGLNTEAFF

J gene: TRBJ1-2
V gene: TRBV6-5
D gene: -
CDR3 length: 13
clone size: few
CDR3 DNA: TGTGCCAGCGGGGTTGGACAGCCTTATGGCTACACCTTC
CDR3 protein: CASGVGQPYGYTF

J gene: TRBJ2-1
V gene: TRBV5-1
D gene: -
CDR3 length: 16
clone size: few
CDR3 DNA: TGCGCCAGCAGCTTGGGCGTACTCCGCTCCTACAATGAGCAGTTCTTC
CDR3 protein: CASSLGVLRSYNEQFF

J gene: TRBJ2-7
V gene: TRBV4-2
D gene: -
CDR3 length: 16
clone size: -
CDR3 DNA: TGTGCCAGCAGCCAAGATATAAGCGGAAATCCCTACGAGCAGTACTTC
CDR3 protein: CASSQDISGNPYEQYF

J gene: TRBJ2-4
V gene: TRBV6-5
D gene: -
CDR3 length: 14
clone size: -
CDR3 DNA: TGTGCCAGCAGAGAGGATCTAGCCAAAAACATTCAGTACTTC
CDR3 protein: CASREDLAKNIQYF

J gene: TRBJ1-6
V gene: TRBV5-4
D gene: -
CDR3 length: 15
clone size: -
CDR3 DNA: TGTGCCAGCAGCTTGCTGGGGACTCCCAATTCACCCCTCCACTTT
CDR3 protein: CASSLLGTPNSPLHF

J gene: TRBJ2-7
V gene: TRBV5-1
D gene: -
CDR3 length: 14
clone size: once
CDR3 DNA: TGCGCCAGCAGCTTGGTCTACGGGACCTACGAGCAGTACTTC
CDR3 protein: CASSLVYGTYEQYF

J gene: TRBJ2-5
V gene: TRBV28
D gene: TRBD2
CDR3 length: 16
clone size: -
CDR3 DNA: TGTGCCAGCAGTTTAAATCTCGGGGGGGTCCAAGAGACCCAGTACTTC
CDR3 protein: CASSLNLGGVQETQYF

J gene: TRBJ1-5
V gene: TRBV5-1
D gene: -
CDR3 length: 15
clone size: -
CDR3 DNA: TGCGCCAGCAGCCTCGCAGGTCATAGCAATCAGCCCCAGCATTTT
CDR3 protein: CASSLAGHSNQPQHF

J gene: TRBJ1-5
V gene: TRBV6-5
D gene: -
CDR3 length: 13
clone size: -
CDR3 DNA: TGTGCCAGCAGTTACAGCCGGAATCAGCCCCAGCATTTT
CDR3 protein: CASSYSRNQPQHF

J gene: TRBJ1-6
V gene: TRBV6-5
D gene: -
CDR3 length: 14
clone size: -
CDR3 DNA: TGTGCCAGCAGTTACGGGGGGGCCGATTCACCCCTCCACTTT
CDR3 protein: CASSYGGADSPLHF

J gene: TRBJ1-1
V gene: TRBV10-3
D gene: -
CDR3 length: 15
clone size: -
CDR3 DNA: TGTGCCATCAGCCTGGGGAGGGGAATGAACACTGAAGCTTTCTTT
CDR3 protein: CAISLGRGMNTEAFF

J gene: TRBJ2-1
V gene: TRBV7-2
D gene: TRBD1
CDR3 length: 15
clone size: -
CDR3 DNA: TGTGCCAGCAGCTTAGACAGGGGAAATTACAATGAGCAGTTCTTC
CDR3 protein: CASSLDRGNYNEQFF

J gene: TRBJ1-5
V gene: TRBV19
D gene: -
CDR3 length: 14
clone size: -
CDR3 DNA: TGTGCCACCCGGGACACTCCTATCTTAAGCCCCCAGCATTTT
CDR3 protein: CATRDTPILSPQHF

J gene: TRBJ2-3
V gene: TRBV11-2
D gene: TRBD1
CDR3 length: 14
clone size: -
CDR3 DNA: TGTGCCAGCAGCTTCATACAGGGGGTGCATACGCAGTATTTT
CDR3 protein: CASSFIQGVHTQYF

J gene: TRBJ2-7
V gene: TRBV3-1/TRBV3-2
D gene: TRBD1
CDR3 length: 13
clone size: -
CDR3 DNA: TGTGCCAGCAGTACCGGGACAGGCTACGAGCAGTACTTC
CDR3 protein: CASSTGTGYEQYF

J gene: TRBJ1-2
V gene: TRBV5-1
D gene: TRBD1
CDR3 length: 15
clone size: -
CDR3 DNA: TGCGCCAGCAGCTTCCGACAGGGGGGTAGCTATGGCTACACCTTC
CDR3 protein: CASSFRQGGSYGYTF

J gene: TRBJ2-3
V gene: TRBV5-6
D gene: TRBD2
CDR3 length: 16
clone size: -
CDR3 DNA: TGTGCCAGCAGCTTGGGACGGGGGGGAACGTGGTATACGCAGTATTTT
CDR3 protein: CASSLGRGGTWYTQYF

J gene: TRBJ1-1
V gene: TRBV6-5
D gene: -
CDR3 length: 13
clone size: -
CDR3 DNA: TGTGCCAGCAGTTATAACAGGGAGACTGAAGCTTTCTTT
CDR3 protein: CASSYNRETEAFF

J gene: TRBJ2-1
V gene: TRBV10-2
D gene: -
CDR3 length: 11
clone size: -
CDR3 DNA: TGCGCCAGCAGAGGAGGGAATGAGCAGTTCTTC
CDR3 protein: CASRGGNEQFF

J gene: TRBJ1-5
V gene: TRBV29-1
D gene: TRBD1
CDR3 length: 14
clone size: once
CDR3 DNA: TGCAGCGTCCGAGAATGGGACAGTAATCAGCCCCAGCATTTT
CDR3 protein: CSVREWDSNQPQHF

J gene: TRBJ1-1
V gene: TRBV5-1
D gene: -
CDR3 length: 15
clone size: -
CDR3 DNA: TGCGCCAGCAGCTCCCGAACAGTAGGGAACACTGAAGCTTTCTTT
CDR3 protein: CASSSRTVGNTEAFF

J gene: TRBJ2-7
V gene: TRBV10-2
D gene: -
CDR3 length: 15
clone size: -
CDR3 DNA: TGCGCCAGCAGTGCCGGGACACCCACCACCTACGAGCAGTACTTC
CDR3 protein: CASSAGTPTTYEQYF

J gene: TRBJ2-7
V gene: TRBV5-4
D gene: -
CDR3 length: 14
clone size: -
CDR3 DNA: TGTGCCAGCAGCTTGGCGGTCGGGGGATACGAGCAGTACTTC
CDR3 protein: CASSLAVGGYEQYF

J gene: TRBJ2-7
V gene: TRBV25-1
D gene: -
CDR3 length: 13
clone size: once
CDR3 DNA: TGTGCCAGCAGTGGACAGGCCTCCTACGAGCAGTACTTC
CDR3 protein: CASSGQASYEQYF

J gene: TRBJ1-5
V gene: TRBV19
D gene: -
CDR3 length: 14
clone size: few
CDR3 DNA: TGTGCCAGTAGTATGAGGAGGGATGGTCAGCCCCAGCATTTT
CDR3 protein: CASSMRRDGQPQHF

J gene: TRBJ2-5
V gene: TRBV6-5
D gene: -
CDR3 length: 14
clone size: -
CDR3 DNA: TGTGCCAGCACCCTCGGCCCCCAGGGAGAGACCCAGTACTTC
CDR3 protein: CASTLGPQGETQYF

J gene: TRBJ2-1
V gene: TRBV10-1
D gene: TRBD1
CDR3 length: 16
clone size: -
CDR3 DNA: TGCGCCAGCAGTGACCCCGGGACAGCCTCCTACAATGAGCAGTTCTTC
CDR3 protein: CASSDPGTASYNEQFF

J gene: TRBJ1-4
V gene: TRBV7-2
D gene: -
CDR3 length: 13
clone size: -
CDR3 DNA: TGTGCCAGCAGCTTAGATCCAAATGAAAAACTGTTTTTT
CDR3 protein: CASSLDPNEKLFF

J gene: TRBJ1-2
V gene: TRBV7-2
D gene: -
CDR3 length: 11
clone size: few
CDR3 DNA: TGTGCCAGCAGCCCGGACAGTAGCTACACCTTC
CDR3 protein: CASSPDSSYTF

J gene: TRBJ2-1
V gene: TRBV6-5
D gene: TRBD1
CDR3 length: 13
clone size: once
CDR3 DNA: TGTGCCAGCAGAGGACAGGGTTACAATGAGCAGTTCTTC
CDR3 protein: CASRGQGYNEQFF

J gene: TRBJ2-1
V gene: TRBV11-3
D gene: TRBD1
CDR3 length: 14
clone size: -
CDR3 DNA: TGTGCCAGCAGCTTGGGACAGGTCAACAATGAGCAGTTCTTC
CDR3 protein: CASSLGQVNNEQFF

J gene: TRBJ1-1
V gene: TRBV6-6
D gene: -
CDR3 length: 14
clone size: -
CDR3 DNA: TGTGCCAGCAGTTACCTCGTGTCAGGGAATGAAGCTTTCTTT
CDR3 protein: CASSYLVSGNEAFF

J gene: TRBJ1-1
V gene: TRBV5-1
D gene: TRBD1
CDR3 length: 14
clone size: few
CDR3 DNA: TGCGCCAGCAGCCCGTTTGACAGGGACTCTGAAGCTTTCTTT
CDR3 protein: CASSPFDRDSEAFF

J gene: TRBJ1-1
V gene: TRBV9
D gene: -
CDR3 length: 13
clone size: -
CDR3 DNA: TGTGCCAGCAGCGTAGAGGGAGATCCTGAAGCTTTCTTT
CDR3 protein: CASSVEGDPEAFF

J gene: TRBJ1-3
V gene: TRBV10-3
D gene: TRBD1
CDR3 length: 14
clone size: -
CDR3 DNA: TGTGCCATCCGAGAACAGGGGCGCGGAAACACCATATATTTT
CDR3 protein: CAIREQGRGNTIYF

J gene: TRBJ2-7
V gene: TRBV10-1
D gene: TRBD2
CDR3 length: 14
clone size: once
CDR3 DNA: TGCGCCAGCAGCGCCGGGACTAGCGGCTACGAGCAGTACTTC
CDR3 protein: CASSAGTSGYEQYF

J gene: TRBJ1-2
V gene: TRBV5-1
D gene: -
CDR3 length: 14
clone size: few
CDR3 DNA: TGCGCCAGCAGCTTGAACGGGCAGGGGAATGGCTACACCTTC
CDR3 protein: CASSLNGQGNGYTF

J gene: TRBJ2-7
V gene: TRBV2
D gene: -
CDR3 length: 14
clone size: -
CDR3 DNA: TGTGCCAGCAGCCTCGAGGAGGGGGCGGGGGAGCAGTACTTC
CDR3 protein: CASSLEEGAGEQYF